This entry describes one TCR beta chain. V was clipped by 0 bases and J by 9 bases; unmatched bases: 5. The germline V gene has CDR1 MNHEY and CDR2 SVGAGI. CDR3 length equals 14 residues. Source study methods: Scientists estimated how many nucleated cells there were by amplifying reference gene primers. The assay was immunoSEQ multiplex PCR, and TCRdb's table has in-frame clones only and misses some. D and trimming come from the DNA, and the V and J calls and clone size come from that table. The sample has about 120,000 clones; roughly 79% are singletons. This sample stems from a study of blood T cell repertoires in COVID-19. Whole-study context: Sites across the United States, Italy and Spain contributed samples from acute and convalescent COVID-19.

The sample was peripheral blood. This TCR came from a human donor in a cohort sampled during active COVID-19. The chain recombines TRBV6-5 with TRBJ2-3; 8 nucleotides agree with TRBD2. The CDR3 DNA is TGTGCCAGCAGTTACTCGGACCAGCGGGAGACGCAGTATTTT. Its translation is CASSYSDQRETQYF.